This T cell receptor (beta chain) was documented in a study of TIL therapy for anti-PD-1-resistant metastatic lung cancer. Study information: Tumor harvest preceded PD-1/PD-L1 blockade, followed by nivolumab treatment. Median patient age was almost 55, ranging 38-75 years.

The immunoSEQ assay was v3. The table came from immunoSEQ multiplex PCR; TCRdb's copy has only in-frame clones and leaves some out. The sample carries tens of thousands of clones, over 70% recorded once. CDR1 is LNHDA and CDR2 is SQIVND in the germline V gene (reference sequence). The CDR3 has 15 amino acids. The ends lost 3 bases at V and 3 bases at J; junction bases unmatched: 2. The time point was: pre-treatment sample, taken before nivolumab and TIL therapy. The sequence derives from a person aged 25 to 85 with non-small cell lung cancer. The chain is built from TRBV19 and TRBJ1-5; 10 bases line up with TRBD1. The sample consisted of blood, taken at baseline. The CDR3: CASSMDRGANQPQHF. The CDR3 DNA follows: TGTGCCAGTAGTATGGACAGGGGGGCCAATCAGCCCCAGCATTTT.